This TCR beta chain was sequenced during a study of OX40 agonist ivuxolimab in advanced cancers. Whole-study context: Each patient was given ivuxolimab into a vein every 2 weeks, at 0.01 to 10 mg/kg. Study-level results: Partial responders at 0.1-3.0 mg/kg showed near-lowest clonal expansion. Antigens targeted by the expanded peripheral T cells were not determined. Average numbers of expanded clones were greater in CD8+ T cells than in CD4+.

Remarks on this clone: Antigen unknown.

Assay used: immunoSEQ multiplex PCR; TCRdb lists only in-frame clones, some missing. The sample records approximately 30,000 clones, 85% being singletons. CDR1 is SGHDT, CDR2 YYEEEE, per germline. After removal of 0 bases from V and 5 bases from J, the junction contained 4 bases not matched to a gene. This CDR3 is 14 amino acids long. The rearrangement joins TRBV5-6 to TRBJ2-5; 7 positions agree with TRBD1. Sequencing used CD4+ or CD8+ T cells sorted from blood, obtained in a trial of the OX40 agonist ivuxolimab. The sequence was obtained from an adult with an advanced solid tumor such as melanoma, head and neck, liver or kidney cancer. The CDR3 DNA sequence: TGTGCCAGCAGCTTGGGACAGGGCCCCGAGACCCAGTACTTC. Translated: CASSLGQGPETQYF.